What follows describes a single T cell receptor beta chain. This sample is part of a study of blood T cell repertoires in COVID-19. Study-level background: Samples representing acute and convalescent COVID-19 were sourced from the United States, Italy and Spain.

Produced via immunoSEQ multiplex PCR; TCRdb's table is partial and in-frame only. This table holds about 97,000 clones, nearly 90% found once. The length of the CDR3 is 16 residues. Trimming cost V 3 bases and J 6 bases; bases outside gene matches: 13. CDR1 and CDR2 from the germline V gene are ENHRY and SYGVKD. This TCR came from a man between 45 and 60 years old with active COVID-19. V is TRBV10-3 and J is TRBJ1-1; 7 nucleotides match TRBD1. Sequenced: peripheral blood. The CDR3 loop reads CAISDGFRGAEAEAFF. CDR3 coding DNA: TGTGCCATCAGTGATGGCTTCAGGGGGGCCGAGGCTGAAGCTTTCTTT.